The rows below give T cell receptor beta chains drawn from one sample of a study of identical twins. TCRdb analysed the 5' RACE reads with MiXCR anew, one entry per CDR3 protein. The repertoire holds some 900,000 distinct CDR3 sequences, with around 12% as singletons. The sample also formed part of further work on yellow fever vaccine responses in identical twins.

The sequenced material came from PBMCs. These TCRs come from a woman aged 18-30 years in good health. Both conserved end residues are part of each CDR3. Each record gives: V gene, D gene, J gene, clone size, CDR3 DNA, CDR3 protein. D genes are given only for firm matches. Clone size is not always given. Where it is, it says once, few, many or a class for expanded clones.

V: TRBV14; D: -; J: TRBJ2-3; size: few; DNA: TGTGCCAGCAGCCAAGCGCAGGTCATGGTGGGCACAGATACGCAGTATTTT; CDR3: CASSQAQVMVGTDTQYF
V: TRBV7-9; D: -; J: TRBJ1-2; size: -; DNA: TGTGCCAGCAGCTTGGGCAGGGTATTCTATTATGGCTACACCTTC; CDR3: CASSLGRVFYYGYTF
V: TRBV29-1; D: TRBD1; J: TRBJ2-3; size: many; DNA: TGCAGCGCGGGACAGGGTGGGGGCACAGATACGCAGTATTTT; CDR3: CSAGQGGGTDTQYF
V: TRBV29-1; D: -; J: TRBJ1-5; size: few; DNA: TGCAGCGTTGAATTAGCCGGGGGTCAGCCCCAGCATTTT; CDR3: CSVELAGGQPQHF
V: TRBV2; D: -; J: TRBJ2-3; size: -; DNA: TGTGCCATCAGTCTCCAGGGTGGCTCGGGGGGCGGGCGAGATACGCAGTATTTT; CDR3: CAISLQGGSGGGRDTQYF
V: TRBV15; D: -; J: TRBJ1-2; size: few; DNA: TGTGCCACCAGCGGTCGACGGGGTTCGTACTATGGCTACACCTTC; CDR3: CATSGRRGSYYGYTF
V: TRBV20-1; D: -; J: TRBJ1-2; size: few; DNA: TGCAGTGCTAGAGATCCGGGCGGTGGGAGGGCCACCTTC; CDR3: CSARDPGGGRATF
V: TRBV6-5; D: -; J: TRBJ2-5; size: few; DNA: TGTGCCAGCAGTTACTCTGGCTCCTTCGGGGAGACCCAGTACTTC; CDR3: CASSYSGSFGETQYF
V: TRBV25-1; D: -; J: TRBJ2-5; size: -; DNA: TGTGCCAGCAGTGCCCCTTGGGTAGGGGTAAGAGAGACCCAGTACTTC; CDR3: CASSAPWVGVRETQYF
V: TRBV12-5; D: -; J: TRBJ2-7; size: few; DNA: TGTGCTAGTGGTTTGGGGAGGGACAGCGCCTACGAGCAGTACTTC; CDR3: CASGLGRDSAYEQYF
V: TRBV6-1; D: -; J: TRBJ2-1; size: -; DNA: TGTGCCAGCAGTGAGCTAGGGACGGATTACAATGAGCAGTTCTTC; CDR3: CASSELGTDYNEQFF
V: TRBV20-1; D: -; J: TRBJ1-1; size: few; DNA: TGCAGTCCCACTACAGGGAACACTGAAGCTTTCTTT; CDR3: CSPTTGNTEAFF
V: TRBV28; D: TRBD1; J: TRBJ2-7; size: -; DNA: TGTGCCAGCAGACCCCGGGACAGGCCTTCCAACGAGCAGTACTTC; CDR3: CASRPRDRPSNEQYF
V: TRBV29-1; D: -; J: TRBJ2-3; size: many; DNA: TGCAGCGTTGTTCAGCTCACAGATACGCAGTATTTT; CDR3: CSVVQLTDTQYF
V: TRBV5-1; D: TRBD2; J: TRBJ2-3; size: -; DNA: TGCGCCAGCAGAGAGGGACTAGGCACAGATACGCAGTATTTT; CDR3: CASREGLGTDTQYF
V: TRBV5-1; D: -; J: TRBJ2-3; size: few; DNA: TGCGCCAGCAGCCCCGTGGGGTCGGACACAGATACGCAGTATTTT; CDR3: CASSPVGSDTDTQYF
V: TRBV2; D: -; J: TRBJ2-1; size: -; DNA: TGTGCCAGCAGTGAAACGACGAGATACAATGAGCAGTTCTTC; CDR3: CASSETTRYNEQFF
V: TRBV3-1; D: -; J: TRBJ1-1; size: -; DNA: TGTGCCAGCAGCCAAACAAGGAGTCTCGGGAACACTGAAGCTTTCTTT; CDR3: CASSQTRSLGNTEAFF
V: TRBV5-5; D: -; J: TRBJ2-5; size: -; DNA: TGTGCCAGCAGCTTAGGGATCGCAGGTCAAGAGACCCAGTACTTC; CDR3: CASSLGIAGQETQYF
V: TRBV5-5; D: TRBD2; J: TRBJ2-1; size: -; DNA: TGTGCCAGCAGCCAGGGACTAGCGGGAGTGGGGGATGAGCAGTTCTTC; CDR3: CASSQGLAGVGDEQFF
V: TRBV19; D: TRBD1; J: TRBJ2-7; size: -; DNA: TGTGCCAGTAGTATTAAGGGACAGGGACCCTACGAGCAGTACTTC; CDR3: CASSIKGQGPYEQYF
V: TRBV5-1; D: -; J: TRBJ2-7; size: few; DNA: TGCGCCAGCAGCTTGGGGGGTATCAACTACGAGCAGTACTTC; CDR3: CASSLGGINYEQYF
V: TRBV13; D: -; J: TRBJ2-5; size: -; DNA: TGTGCCAGCAACAACCGGGACCCTTGGGAGACCCAGTACTTC; CDR3: CASNNRDPWETQYF
V: TRBV2; D: -; J: TRBJ2-3; size: few; DNA: TGTGCCAGCAGAATTGGCTTTTTTGCTACGCAGTATTTT; CDR3: CASRIGFFATQYF
V: TRBV20-1; D: TRBD2; J: TRBJ2-3; size: many; DNA: TGCAGTGCAAGACTAGCGGGGGTACCAGATACGCAGTATTTT; CDR3: CSARLAGVPDTQYF
V: TRBV7-9; D: -; J: TRBJ1-6; size: -; DNA: TGTGCCAGCAGCACCGACCGGCCTGGTTCACCCCTCCACTTT; CDR3: CASSTDRPGSPLHF
V: TRBV29-1; D: -; J: TRBJ1-1; size: few; DNA: TGCAGCGTTGAACGGTTCGGAGGGGTAACTGAAGCTTTCTTT; CDR3: CSVERFGGVTEAFF
V: TRBV14; D: -; J: TRBJ2-1; size: many; DNA: TGTGCCAGCAGTCCAGGGTTTGAGCAGTTCTTC; CDR3: CASSPGFEQFF
V: TRBV5-5; D: TRBD2; J: TRBJ2-1; size: -; DNA: TGTGCCAGCAGCCACACACGACTAGCGGGGTCGAATGAGCAGTTCTTC; CDR3: CASSHTRLAGSNEQFF
V: TRBV5-1; D: TRBD2; J: TRBJ2-3; size: few; DNA: TGCGCCAGCAGAAAGAGACTAGCGGGGGACCCAAAGGAACAGTATTTT; CDR3: CASRKRLAGDPKEQYF
V: TRBV15; D: -; J: TRBJ2-2; size: -; DNA: TGTGCCACCAGCAGAGGGTTAACAGTAGGCACCGGGGAGCTGTTTTTT; CDR3: CATSRGLTVGTGELFF